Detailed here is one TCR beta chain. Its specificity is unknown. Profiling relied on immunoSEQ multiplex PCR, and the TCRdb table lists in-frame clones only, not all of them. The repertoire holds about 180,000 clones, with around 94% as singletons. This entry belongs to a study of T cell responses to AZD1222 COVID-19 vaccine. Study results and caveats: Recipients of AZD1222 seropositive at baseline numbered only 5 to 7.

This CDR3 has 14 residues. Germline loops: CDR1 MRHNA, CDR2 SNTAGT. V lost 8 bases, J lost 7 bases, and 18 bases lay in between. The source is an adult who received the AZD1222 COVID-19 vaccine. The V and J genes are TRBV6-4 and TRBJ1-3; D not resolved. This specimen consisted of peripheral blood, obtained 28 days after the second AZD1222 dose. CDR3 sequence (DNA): TGTGCCAGCGGTGGACTAGGGAAGCGGAACACCATATATTTT. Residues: CASGGLGKRNTIYF.